These T cell receptor beta chains were read from a single sample in a study of CD8+CD57+ T cells in acquired aplastic anemia. MiXCR, applied by TCRdb to the reads, yields one record per CDR3 protein. The repertoire holds 180,000 or so distinct CDR3 sequences, approximately 45% seen once, with about 2.9% in the top ten. The specimen sequenced was sorted CD4+, CD8+, or CD8+CD57+ T cells (not recorded which) from PBMCs. The receptors stem from a human donor in good health. Each CDR3 is given with its conserved first and last residue. Each record gives: clone size, J gene, D gene, V gene, CDR3 DNA, CDR3 protein. D genes are given only for firm matches. Clone size is stated in some rows and not others, as once, few, many or a class when expanded.

>many|TRBJ2-5|TRBD1|TRBV25-1
TGTGCCAGCAGTGAATATAACAGGGGGGTCCAAGAGACCCAGTACTTC
CASSEYNRGVQETQYF
>once|TRBJ2-3|-|TRBV11-2
TGTGCCAGCAGCCCCGGACGGCTGAGCACAGATACGCAGTATTTT
CASSPGRLSTDTQYF
>many|TRBJ1-3|-|TRBV7-9
TGTGCCAGCAGCTCGGAGGGCCACACCATATATTTT
CASSSEGHTIYF
>-|TRBJ2-7|TRBD1|TRBV20-1
TGCAGTGCTTTTTTAGACAGGGGGAGGCAGTACTTC
CSAFLDRGRQYF
>-|TRBJ2-3|TRBD1|TRBV15
TGTGCCACCAGCAGACGACAGGGGGCACAGGGTACGCAGTATTTT
CATSRRQGAQGTQYF
>-|TRBJ1-5|TRBD1|TRBV2
TGTGCCAGCAGTGCGACAGGGTCCTCACTTGCGACCCAGCATTTT
CASSATGSSLATQHF
>-|TRBJ2-7|-|TRBV7-3
TGTGCCAGCAGTTTACGGGGCGGCTACGAGCAGTACTTC
CASSLRGGYEQYF
>-|TRBJ1-2|TRBD1|TRBV12-3/TRBV12-4
TGTGCCAGCAGTTTGGGGGGTGACAGGGCATACTTC
CASSLGGDRAYF
>-|TRBJ2-7|-|TRBV30
TGTGCCTGGAAAGGGGGGGGAGCGGTTTCTACGGAGTACTTC
CAWKGGGAVSTEYF
>-|TRBJ2-1|TRBD2|TRBV7-9
TGTGCCAGCAGCCCGGGACTAGGGGTTGCGCAGTTCTTC
CASSPGLGVAQFF
>-|TRBJ2-7|TRBD1|TRBV4-2
TGTGCCAGCAGCCAAGAATGGGACAGTGTCTTCGAGCAGTACTTC
CASSQEWDSVFEQYF
>-|TRBJ1-1|-|TRBV7-3
TGTGCCAGCAGGTCGGGGGTTGACACTGAAGCTTTCTTT
CASRSGVDTEAFF
>many|TRBJ1-4|TRBD1|TRBV7-6
TGTGCCAGCAGCCCTAGGGCGGGACAGGGTAATGAAAAACTGTTTTTT
CASSPRAGQGNEKLFF
>-|TRBJ2-5|-|TRBV20-1
TGCAGTGCCCAAGGGGGTTTAGAGACCCAGTACTTC
CSAQGGLETQYF
>-|TRBJ2-7|-|TRBV15
TGTGCCACCATGTCGGACGGTTCCTACGAGCAGTACTTC
CATMSDGSYEQYF
>many|TRBJ2-2|-|TRBV5-1
TGCGCCAGCAGCTTACAGGGACTCGACACCGGGGAGCTGTTTTTT
CASSLQGLDTGELFF
>many|TRBJ2-5|TRBD2|TRBV5-1
TGCGCCAGCAGCACCGGACAGGGACTAGCGGGAGCAGAGACCCAGTACTTC
CASSTGQGLAGAETQYF
>-|TRBJ2-6|-|TRBV24-1
TGTGCCACCAGTCATCCGGCCCAGGGGGCCAACGTCCTGACTTTC
CATSHPAQGANVLTF